The 21 T cell receptor beta chains in this list originate from one sample, sequenced in a study of cytomegalovirus exposure and HLA in healthy donors. Primers: 60 Vbeta forward and 13 Jbeta reverse. TCRdb keeps only in-frame clones here, not all; method: immunoSEQ multiplex PCR. Of approximately 110,000 clones in the sample, 69% were seen once. Material: PBMCs. The receptors shown here come from a man aged 30 to 39 in good health and CMV-seronegative.

The chain recombines TRBV28 with TRBJ2-7, with a weak D call TRBD2 (5 bases). CDR1 is MDHEN and CDR2 is SYDVKM in the germline V gene. The germline V and J ends were trimmed by 6 bases and 0 bases, with 15 bases remaining between them. This CDR3 spans 15 amino acids. CDR3 coding DNA: TGTGCCAGCAGAACAAGCGGAACTAGCTCCTACGAGCAGTACTTC. Its protein product is CASRTSGTSSYEQYF.

V gene TRBV4-2 combines with J gene TRBJ2-1, with D perhaps matching TRBD2 (6 bases). Per germline, CDR1 LGHNA and CDR2 YNFKEQ. CDR3 length equals 14 residues. V gave up 4 bases and J gave up 4 bases, with 11 bases separating them. As DNA, the CDR3 is TGTGCCAGCAGCCCCCCTCGGGAGTACAATGAGCAGTTCTTC. Protein product: CASSPPREYNEQFF.

This chain joins TRBV5-4 and TRBJ2-2; D is unresolved. Germline V gene data show CDR1 as SGHNT and CDR2 as YYREEE (reference sequence). The CDR3 totals 14 residues. V lost 2 bases, J lost 7 bases, and 12 bases lay in between. CDR3 nucleotide sequence: TGTGCCAGCAGCTTAATACTTGCCGGCGGGGAGCTGTTTTTT. Amino acid sequence: CASSLILAGGELFF. Filled out from reference TRBV5-4 and TRBJ2-2, the complete variable domain reads ETGVTQSPTHLIKTRGQQVTLRCSSQSGHNTVSWYQQALGQGPQFIFQYYREEENGRGNFPPRFSGLQFPNYSSELNVNALELDDSALYLCASSLILAGGELFFGEGSRLTVL.

Concerning this clone itself: Relative to the germline gene, one junction end is altered; a read error may explain this. This rearrangement joins TRBV10-3 to TRBJ1-2; D uncertain. Germline CDR1 reads ENHRY; CDR2 reads SYGVKD. The CDR3 extends over 13 amino acids. The CDR3 is CATSPPANYGYTF. CDR3 nucleotides: TGTGCCACCAGTCCGCCAGCTAACTATGGCTACACCTTC.

This clone was observed once. The chain recombines TRBV10-2 with TRBJ2-7; 10 positions match TRBD2. Germline V gives CDR1 WSHSY, CDR2 SAAADI. This CDR3 spans 15 amino acids. V lost 6 bases, J lost 2 bases, and 7 bases stayed unmatched. CDR3 region: CASRTTAGGPYEQYF. Written as DNA, the CDR3 is TGCGCCAGCAGGACCACAGCGGGAGGGCCCTACGAGCAGTACTTC.

The J gene is TRBJ2-5, the V gene TRBV6-6, with D tentatively TRBD2 (6 bases). The CDR3 has 14 residues. The germline gives CDR1 MNHNY, CDR2 SVGAGI (reference sequence). V lost 5 bases, J lost 0 bases, and 10 bases lay in between. CDR3 DNA: TGTGCCAGCAGTGGAGGGCGGTACCAAGAGACCCAGTACTTC. Translated, it gives CASSGGRYQETQYF.

This clone turned up a few times. V is TRBV30 and J is TRBJ2-7, with D possibly being TRBD1 (5 bases). The ends were cut back, 2 bases at V and 6 bases at J, with 8 bases in the middle. From germline, CDR1 is GTSNPN and CDR2 SVGIG (reference sequence). The CDR3 runs to 11 residues. The CDR3 sequence: CAWSWGGEQYF. CDR3 nucleotide sequence: TGTGCCTGGAGTTGGGGCGGCGAGCAGTACTTC.

As for this clone: The junction and the germline gene differ at one end; a read error may be behind it. Other nucleotide sequences in the sample specify the same CDR3. V and J are TRBV20-1 and TRBJ1-1; tentatively, D is TRBD1 (6 bases). This CDR3 is 11 amino acids long. Germline-derived CDR1 and CDR2 are DFQATT and SNEGSKA (reference sequence). CDR3 DNA: TGCAGCGCTAGGGGGAGGACTGAAGCTTTCTTT. Protein: CSARGRTEAFF.

The chain carries TRBV7-2 and TRBJ1-1, with D tentatively TRBD1 (6 bases). Trimming cost V 5 bases and J 1 base, with 8 bases left between them. The germline V gene has CDR1 SGHTA and CDR2 FQGNSA. The CDR3 totals 13 residues. Here the CDR3 reads CASSRGQNTEAFF. The CDR3 DNA sequence: TGTGCCAGCAGCCGGGGACAGAACACTGAAGCTTTCTTT.

The gene calls are TRBV2 and TRBJ2-3, with 9 bases matching TRBD1. The ends lost 7 bases at V and 2 bases at J; junction bases unmatched: 7. Germline CDR1 is SNHLY and CDR2 is FYNNEI. The CDR3 is 15 residues long. The CDR3 nucleotides are TGTGCCAGCACACGGGACAGGGAGATCACAGATACGCAGTATTTT. This sequence encodes CASTRDREITDTQYF.

The rearrangement uses TRBV7-6 and TRBJ2-7; TRBD1 matches at 8 bases. Germline lookup yields CDR1 SGHVS and CDR2 FNYEAQ. Trimming removed 1 base from V and 4 bases from J; junction bases left unmatched: 3. This CDR3 has 14 residues. CDR3 residues: CASSLDRGEYEQYF. DNA of the CDR3: TGTGCCAGCAGCTTAGACAGGGGGGAGTACGAGCAGTACTTC.

The genes are TRBV10-1 and TRBJ1-3; 9 positions agree with TRBD1. This CDR3 has 18 residues. The V gene end was trimmed by 0 bases and the J gene end by 7 bases; junction bases not matched to a gene: 13. Germline-derived CDR1 and CDR2 are WNHNN and SYGVQD (reference sequence). CDR3 coding DNA: TGCGCCAGCAGTGAGTCGTCAAAGCCGGGACAGGGATCGAACACCATATATTTT. Protein product: CASSESSKPGQGSNTIYF.

The rearrangement links TRBV19 to TRBJ1-2, with D perhaps TRBD1 (5 bases). CDR1 LNHDA and CDR2 SQIVND come from the germline V gene (reference sequence). Trimming shortened V by 7 bases and J by 1 base, and 19 bases separated the two germline ends. The CDR3 spans 16 residues. CDR3 bases: TGTGCCAGTATGGACGCGACAGTTCGTCTTAACTATGGCTACACCTTC. This gives the protein CASMDATVRLNYGYTF.

This clone was seen more than once but under ten times. The rearrangement uses TRBV18 and TRBJ2-5, with 13 bases identical to TRBD2. Per germline, CDR1 KGHSH and CDR2 LQKENI. V lost 2 bases and J lost 2; bases outside the gene matches: 8. The CDR3 totals 18 residues. The CDR3 is CASSPTGLAGNSQETQYF. As DNA, the CDR3 is TGTGCCAGCTCACCAACGGGACTAGCGGGAAACAGTCAAGAGACCCAGTACTTC.

V gene TRBV2 combines with J gene TRBJ2-5; 11 nucleotides match TRBD2. CDR3 size: 19 residues. Trimming took 5 bases from V and 2 from J; bases not matched to a gene: 16. Germline CDR1 is SNHLY and CDR2 is FYNNEI. Written as DNA, the CDR3 is TGTGCCAGCAGTCGTATGAAGGACAGGGGACTAGCGGATCAAGAGACCCAGTACTTC. It encodes CASSRMKDRGLADQETQYF. The full variable domain, completed using reference TRBV2 and TRBJ2-5, is EPEVTQTPSHQVTQMGQEVILRCVPISNHLYFYWYRQILGQKVEFLVSFYNNEISEKSEIFDDQFSVERPDGSNFTLKIRSTKLEDSAMYFCASSRMKDRGLADQETQYFGPGTRLLVL.

This clone was seen only a few times. V gene TRBV4-2 combines with J gene TRBJ1-2; D perhaps matches TRBD1 (6 bases). Germline V gives CDR1 LGHNA, CDR2 YNFKEQ. The CDR3 runs to 16 residues. Trimming took off 4 bases at V and 1 base at J, with 16 bases between the two ends. The CDR3 region has the DNA TGTGCCAGCAGCCGAGACGACAGGACTTATAACTATGGCTACACCTTC. Amino acid sequence: CASSRDDRTYNYGYTF.

The V call is TRBV2, the J call TRBJ2-7; no clear D. CDR1 is SNHLY, CDR2 FYNNEI, per germline. The CDR3 is made up of 15 amino acids. V lost 5 bases to trimming and J lost 2 bases, with 16 bases between them. CDR3 loop: CASSSGWPLPYEQYF. DNA for the CDR3: TGTGCCAGCAGTTCCGGGTGGCCCCTTCCCTACGAGCAGTACTTC.

V usage is TRBV19 and J usage is TRBJ1-1; D possibly corresponds to TRBD1 (6 bases). V was cut by 1 base and J by 5 bases, with 17 bases left in between. The germline V gene has CDR1 LNHDA and CDR2 SQIVND (reference sequence). This CDR3 is built from 16 residues. The CDR3 is CASSIGAGGPVTEAFF. DNA of the CDR3: TGTGCCAGTAGTATAGGGGCCGGGGGGCCGGTGACTGAAGCTTTCTTT.

A single count supports this clone. The chain uses TRBV10-3 and TRBJ1-1; D unclear. Germline assignment: CDR1 ENHRY and CDR2 SYGVKD. V lost 9 bases and J lost 1, with 9 bases in between. The length of the CDR3 is 12 residues. CDR3 region: CAIGGWNTEAFF. The CDR3 nucleotides are TGTGCCATTGGCGGATGGAACACTGAAGCTTTCTTT.

The CDR3 DNA is TGCGCCAGCAGCCAGGCAGACAGATCGAGGACTGAAGCTTTCTTT. Its translation is CASSQADRSRTEAFF. This chain joins TRBV4-1 and TRBJ1-1, with a weak D call TRBD1 (5 bases). There are 15 residues in the CDR3. V lost 3 bases to trimming and J lost 5 bases, with 16 bases between them. CDR1 is MGHRA, CDR2 YSYEKL, per germline.

The rearrangement uses TRBV6-6 and TRBJ2-7; TRBD2 matches 12 bases. Looked up from germline, CDR1 is MNHNY and CDR2 is SVGAGI (reference sequence). J lost 3 bases, V lost 6 bases, and 6 bases had no gene match. This CDR3 region has 15 residues. CDR3 DNA: TGTGCCAGCAGGAGCCCGACTAGCGGGAGCTACGAGCAGTACTTC. Translated, it gives CASRSPTSGSYEQYF.